This T cell receptor (beta chain) is from a study of blood T cells in healthy people across ages. Study-wide results and limits: Per million T cells, the diversity of TCR beta decreased roughly linearly as age advanced.

A J-beta primer mix and a sample-barcoded 5' primer were used in a second PCR of about 7 to 12 cycles. MiXCR was run by TCRdb on the 5' RACE reads, yielding one entry per CDR3 protein. In the table there are around 870,000 distinct CDR3 sequences, more than 25% of which are singletons. Each donor supplied around 10 milliliters of peripheral blood. Concerning this clonotype itself: Its antigen remains unidentified.

Germline values: CDR1 SEHNR, CDR2 FQNEAQ (reference sequence). V lost 1 base and J 11 bases, leaving 18 bases between the germline ends. The CDR3 has 16 residues. This clonotype was sampled from a woman at least 80 years old in good health. The sequencing input was blood. This sequence joins TRBV7-9 and TRBJ1-6; tentative D call: TRBD1 (5 bases). The CDR3 loop is CASSLVEQTVRAPLHF. In nucleotides, the CDR3 is TGTGCCAGCAGCTTAGTAGAGCAGACAGTGAGGGCACCCCTCCACTTT.